This T cell receptor (beta chain) was found in a study of lung T cells in sarcoidosis with Löfgren's syndrome. In the study overall: Löfgren's syndrome patients were the main repertoire analysis focus. Overall study results and limits: In alpha-beta pairs, TRAV12-1 favored TRBV2, and their CDR3s were homologous. Shared TRAV12-1 and TRBV2 CDR3 motifs were reported across several patients.

TCRdb redid the calling of the reads with MiXCR, one entry per CDR3 protein. Here the sample spans approximately 20,000 distinct CDR3 sequences, around a fifth being singletons. Trimming cost V 2 bases and J 7 bases, with 12 bases left between them. This CDR3 has 14 amino acids. Germline V CDR1 and CDR2: MNHNY, SVGAGI (reference sequence). This clonotype was observed at least ten times. What it binds is unknown. The clonotype originates from a human donor with sarcoidosis (Löfgren's syndrome or another form), or a control subject (not recorded which). The V call is TRBV6-6, the J call TRBJ2-1, with D uncertain. The sample consisted of CD4+ T cells from bronchoalveolar lavage. CDR3 amino acids: CASSYTGPFNEQFF. The CDR3 coding sequence is TGTGCCAGCAGTTACACGGGTCCGTTTAATGAGCAGTTCTTC.